The text below deals with one T cell receptor (beta chain). Its antigen is not identified. The authors drew around 11 milliliters of peripheral blood from each donor. Each sample gave at least 6 million isolated PBMCs. This sample is drawn from a study of blood T cells in healthy people across ages. A second PCR, run for about 6 to 11 cycles, used a sample-barcoded 5' primer plus a J-beta primer mix. A minimum of 2.5 million CDR3-containing paired-end reads was obtained for each sample. Via MiXCR, TCRdb re-called the 5' RACE reads, giving one row per CDR3 protein. The sample lists 1,800,000 or so distinct CDR3 sequences, about two fifths occurring once. Study observations and caveats: The donors' CMV status was not determined, possibly confounding changes in expanded clonotypes.

Sequencing was performed on blood. The clonotype was recovered from a human donor in good health.

The CDR3 nucleotides read TGTGCCAGCAGCTGGATTCTAGGGACTCAGCAGTACTTC. It translates to CASSWILGTQQYF. The chain couples TRBV7-2 to TRBJ2-7; the D gene is possibly TRBD2 (6 bases). The CDR3 contains 13 residues. Germline V CDR1 and CDR2: SGHTA, FQGNSA. V was pared by 4 bases and J by 8 bases, with 15 bases between.